The sequence of this T cell receptor beta chain was determined in a study of blood T cell repertoires in COVID-19. Study in general: Samples representing acute and convalescent COVID-19 were sourced from the United States, Italy and Spain. Sources were T cells, B-cell-depleted T cells, or PBMCs; the material itself was cDNA or gDNA.

TCRdb's copy holds only in-frame clones and misses some; the assay was immunoSEQ multiplex PCR. The data hold almost 200,000 clones, with 70% to 90% observed a single time. The CDR3 is 15 residues long. Input material: peripheral blood. The TCR comes from a woman in her 70s with acute or convalescent COVID-19. The chain has TRBV21-1 and TRBJ1-1; the DNA was not compared with TRBD1, the D call given in the table. TRBV21-1 is recorded as a pseudogene. DNA for the CDR3: TGTGCCAGACCCCTTATCCGAGACAGGGGGGCTGAAGCTTTCTTT. As protein: CARPLIRDRGAEAFF.